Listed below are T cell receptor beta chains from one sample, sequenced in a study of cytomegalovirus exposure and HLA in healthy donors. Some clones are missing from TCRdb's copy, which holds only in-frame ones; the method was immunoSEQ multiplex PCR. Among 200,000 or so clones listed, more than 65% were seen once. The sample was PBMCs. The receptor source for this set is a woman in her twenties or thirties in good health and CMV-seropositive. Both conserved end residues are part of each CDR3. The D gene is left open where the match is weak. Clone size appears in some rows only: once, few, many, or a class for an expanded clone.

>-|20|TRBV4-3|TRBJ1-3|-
CASSPTYGRRPNTSGNTIYF
TGCGCCAGCAGCCCCACTTATGGCCGGCGGCCGAATACCTCTGGAAACACCATATATTTT
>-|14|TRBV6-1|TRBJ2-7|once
CASSEWRGGYEQYF
TGTGCCAGCAGTGAATGGAGGGGTGGCTACGAGCAGTACTTC
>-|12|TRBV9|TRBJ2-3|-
CASSILADTQYF
TGTGCCAGCAGCATATTAGCGGATACGCAGTATTTT
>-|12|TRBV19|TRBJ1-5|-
CASRQANQPQHF
TGTGCCAGTAGACAGGCTAATCAGCCCCAGCATTTT
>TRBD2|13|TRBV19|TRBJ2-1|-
CASGTSGYNEQFF
TGTGCCAGCGGGACTAGCGGGTACAATGAGCAGTTCTTC
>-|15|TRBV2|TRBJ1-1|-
CASSHLRTGSTEAFF
TGTGCCAGCAGCCACCTTAGAACAGGGAGCACTGAAGCTTTCTTT
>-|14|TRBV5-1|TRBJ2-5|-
CASSLSSGGETQYF
TGCGCCAGCAGCTTGAGCTCCGGCGGGGAGACCCAGTACTTC
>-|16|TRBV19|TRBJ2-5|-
CASSIGLSEPLKTQYF
TGTGCCAGTAGTATAGGTTTGAGTGAGCCTCTGAAGACCCAGTACTTC
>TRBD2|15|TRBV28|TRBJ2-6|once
CASSLGGAGANVLTF
TGTGCCAGCAGTTTGGGGGGGGCTGGGGCCAACGTCCTGACTTTC
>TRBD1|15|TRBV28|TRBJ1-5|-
CASRMDRGRNQPQHF
TGTGCCAGCAGGATGGACAGGGGCCGAAATCAGCCCCAGCATTTT
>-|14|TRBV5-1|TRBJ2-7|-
CASSASGSSYEQYF
TGCGCCAGCAGCGCTAGTGGCTCTTCCTACGAGCAGTACTTC
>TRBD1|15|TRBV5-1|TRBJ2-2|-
CASSGTGGVTGELFF
TGCGCCAGCAGCGGGACAGGGGGAGTAACCGGGGAGCTGTTTTTT
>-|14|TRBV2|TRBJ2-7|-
CASSDLGQPYEQYF
TGTGCCAGCAGTGATTTAGGACAGCCCTACGAGCAGTACTTC
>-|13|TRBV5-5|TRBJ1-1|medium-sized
CASSLWGDTEAFF
TGTGCCAGCAGCTTGTGGGGGGACACTGAAGCTTTCTTT
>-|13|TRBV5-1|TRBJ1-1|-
CASSLKRNTEAFF
TGCGCCAGCAGCTTGAAGAGGAACACTGAAGCTTTCTTT
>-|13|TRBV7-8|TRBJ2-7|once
CASSLGRNYEQYF
TGTGCCAGCAGCTTAGGCAGAAACTACGAGCAGTACTTC
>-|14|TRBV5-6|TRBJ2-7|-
CASSLAAGTNEQYF
TGTGCCAGCAGCTTGGCCGCCGGGACAAACGAGCAGTACTTC
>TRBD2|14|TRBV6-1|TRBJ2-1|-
CASSVYSGINEQFF
TGTGCCAGCAGTGTTTATAGCGGGATTAATGAGCAGTTCTTC
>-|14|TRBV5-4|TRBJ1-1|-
CASSLSGGGTEAFF
TGTGCCAGCAGCCTTTCCGGGGGAGGCACTGAAGCTTTCTTT
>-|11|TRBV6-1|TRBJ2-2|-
CASGLTGELFF
TGTGCCAGCGGACTCACCGGGGAGCTGTTTTTT
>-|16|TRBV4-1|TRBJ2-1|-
CASSHRTREYTNEQFF
TGCGCCAGCAGCCATAGGACCCGGGAGTATACAAATGAGCAGTTCTTC
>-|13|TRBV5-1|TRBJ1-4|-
CASSRTPNEKLFF
TGCGCCAGCAGCCGTACACCTAATGAAAAACTGTTTTTT
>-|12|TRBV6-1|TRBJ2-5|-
CASSQGFETQYF
TGTGCCAGCAGCCAGGGGTTCGAGACCCAGTACTTC
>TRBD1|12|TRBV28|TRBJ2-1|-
CASSSETGARFF
TGTGCCAGCAGTTCCGAGACAGGGGCCCGGTTCTTC
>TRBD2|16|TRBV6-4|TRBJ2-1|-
CASSANLAGTYNEQFF
TGTGCCAGCAGCGCCAATTTAGCGGGGACCTACAATGAGCAGTTCTTC
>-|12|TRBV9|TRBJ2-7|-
CASSVGAGKQYF
TGTGCCAGCAGCGTAGGGGCGGGGAAGCAGTACTTC
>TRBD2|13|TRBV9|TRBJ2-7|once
CASSTGLVAEQYF
TGTGCCAGCAGCACGGGACTAGTAGCCGAGCAGTACTTC
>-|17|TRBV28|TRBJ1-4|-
CASTPTGGGATNEKLFF
TGTGCCAGCACACCCACTGGGGGGGGAGCAACTAATGAAAAACTGTTTTTT
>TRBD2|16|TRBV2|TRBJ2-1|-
CASSEEIAGGWNEQFF
TGTGCCAGCAGTGAGGAAATAGCGGGAGGTTGGAATGAGCAGTTCTTC
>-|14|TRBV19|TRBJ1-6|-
CASRGGEANSPLHF
TGTGCCAGTAGGGGAGGGGAGGCCAATTCACCCCTCCACTTT
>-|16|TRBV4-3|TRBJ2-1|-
CASSQDAGSSYNEQFF
TGCGCCAGCAGCCAAGACGCGGGGAGCTCCTACAATGAGCAGTTCTTC
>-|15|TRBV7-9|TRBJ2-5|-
CASSHPARIPETQYF
TGTGCCAGCAGCCATCCCGCTAGGATTCCAGAGACCCAGTACTTC
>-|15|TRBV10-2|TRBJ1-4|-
CASSEDRAQGEKLFF
TGCGCCAGCAGTGAGGACCGGGCCCAGGGTGAAAAACTGTTTTTT
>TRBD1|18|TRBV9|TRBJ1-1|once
CASSVALAGGALNTEAFF
TGTGCCAGCAGCGTAGCCCTAGCAGGGGGCGCCTTGAACACTGAAGCTTTCTTT
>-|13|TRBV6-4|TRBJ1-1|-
CASSSTADTEAFF
TGTGCCAGCAGTTCCACGGCGGACACTGAAGCTTTCTTT
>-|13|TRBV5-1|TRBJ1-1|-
CASSLKGSTEAFF
TGCGCCAGCAGCTTGAAGGGGTCCACTGAAGCTTTCTTT
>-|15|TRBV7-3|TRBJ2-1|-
CASSLTSSRENEQFF
TGTGCCAGCAGCTTAACCTCCAGCCGGGAGAATGAGCAGTTCTTC
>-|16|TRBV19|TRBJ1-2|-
CASSHPSTGTNYGYTF
TGTGCCAGTAGTCACCCGTCTACAGGGACCAACTATGGCTACACCTTC
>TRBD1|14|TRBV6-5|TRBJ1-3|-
CASVEGAAGNTIYF
TGTGCCAGTGTGGAGGGGGCTGCTGGAAACACCATATATTTT
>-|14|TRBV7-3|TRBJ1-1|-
CASSSGRASTEAFF
TGTGCCAGCAGCTCAGGGCGAGCCTCTACTGAAGCTTTCTTT
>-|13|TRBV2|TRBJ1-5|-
CAGKEGANQPQHF
TGTGCCGGAAAGGAGGGAGCGAATCAGCCCCAGCATTTT
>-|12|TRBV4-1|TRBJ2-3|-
CASSQASDTQYF
TGCGCCAGCAGCCAAGCTTCAGATACGCAGTATTTT
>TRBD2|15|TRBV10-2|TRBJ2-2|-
CASSEQLAGAGELFF
TGCGCCAGCAGTGAACAACTAGCGGGGGCCGGGGAGCTGTTTTTT
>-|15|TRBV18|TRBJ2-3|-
CASSPITGIIDTQYF
TGTGCCAGCTCACCTATTACAGGGATAATAGATACGCAGTATTTT
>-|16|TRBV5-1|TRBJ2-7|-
CASSLDGGSVFYEQYF
TGCGCCAGCAGCTTGGATGGGGGGTCGGTGTTCTACGAGCAGTACTTC
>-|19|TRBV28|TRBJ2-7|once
CASSLFLGKGGTLLHEQYF
TGTGCCAGCAGTTTATTCCTAGGGAAGGGTGGGACACTACTCCACGAGCAGTACTTC
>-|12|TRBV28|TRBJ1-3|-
CASRTPGNTIYF
TGTGCCAGCAGGACTCCCGGAAACACCATATATTTT
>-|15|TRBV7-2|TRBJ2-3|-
CASSLAGGGVNTQYF
TGTGCCAGCAGCTTAGCGGGGGGTGGTGTGAATACGCAGTATTTT
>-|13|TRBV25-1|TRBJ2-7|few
CASSEGRRDEQYF
TGTGCCAGCAGTGAGGGGAGAAGGGACGAGCAGTACTTC
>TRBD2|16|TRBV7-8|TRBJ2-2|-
CASSPVVAGTTGELFF
TGTGCCAGCAGCCCAGTGGTAGCGGGAACCACCGGGGAGCTGTTTTTT
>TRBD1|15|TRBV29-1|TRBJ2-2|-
CSVGRQGVNTGELFF
TGCAGCGTTGGAAGGCAGGGGGTGAACACCGGGGAGCTGTTTTTT
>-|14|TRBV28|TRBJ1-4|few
CASSLEAPGEKLFF
TGTGCCAGCAGCCTAGAGGCCCCGGGGGAAAAACTGTTTTTT
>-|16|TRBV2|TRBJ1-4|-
CASSRDTGSGTGKLFF
TGTGCCAGCAGCAGAGACACAGGGAGCGGGACCGGAAAACTGTTTTTT
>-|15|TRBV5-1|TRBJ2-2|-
CASSLTGLDTGELFF
TGCGCCAGCAGCTTAACAGGGTTGGACACCGGGGAGCTGTTTTTT
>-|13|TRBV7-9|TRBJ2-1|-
CASSPGSGDEQFF
TGTGCCAGCAGTCCCGGCAGCGGTGATGAGCAGTTCTTC
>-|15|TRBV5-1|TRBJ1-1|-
CVSSLSMGANTEAFF
TGCGTCAGCAGCTTATCCATGGGGGCGAACACTGAAGCTTTCTTT
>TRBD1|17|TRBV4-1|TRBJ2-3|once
CASSQEFKGQGPDTQYF
TGCGCCAGCAGCCAAGAATTCAAGGGACAGGGACCAGATACGCAGTATTTT
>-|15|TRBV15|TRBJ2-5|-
CATSRDPGGGETQYF
TGTGCCACCAGCAGAGATCCGGGGGGCGGAGAGACCCAGTACTTC
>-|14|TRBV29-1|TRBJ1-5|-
CSVGWGDGRQPQHF
TGCAGCGTTGGGTGGGGAGATGGACGGCAGCCCCAGCATTTT